A single sample gave rise to the 23 T cell receptor beta chains below, sequenced in a study of T cell changes during pregnancy in multiple sclerosis. The protocol was immunoSEQ multiplex PCR, while the TCRdb copy is restricted to in-frame clones and leaves out a portion. Among roughly 29,000 clones listed, roughly nine tenths were seen once. The specimen was CD8+ T cells from peripheral blood mononuclear cells, collected before pregnancy. The receptors shown here come from a female donor with multiple sclerosis, enrolled in a pregnancy study.

This chain joins TRBV7-9 and TRBJ1-2; possibly TRBD1 for D (6 bases). Trimming removed 6 bases at V and 5 bases at J, with 16 bases between. CDR3 length: 14 amino acids. Germline assignment: CDR1 SEHNR and CDR2 FQNEAQ (reference sequence). CDR3 DNA sequence: TGTGCCAGCAGTTCGACAGGTTCCATGTATGGCTACACCTTC. Encoded protein: CASSSTGSMYGYTF.

J is TRBJ1-1 and V is TRBV7-2; 10 bases match TRBD1. The CDR3 consists of 18 residues. Germline assignment: CDR1 SGHTA and CDR2 FQGNSA. With 4 bases clipped from V and 1 base from J, the junction kept 12 bases outside the gene matches. This chain's CDR3 is CASSSPGQGLSRNTEAFF. DNA of the CDR3: TGTGCCAGCAGCTCTCCGGGACAGGGGCTTAGTAGGAACACTGAAGCTTTCTTT.

The rearrangement links TRBV28 to TRBJ1-2; tentative D call: TRBD1 (6 bases). Germline V gene sequence: CDR1 MDHEN, CDR2 SYDVKM. Trimming took 6 bases from V and 2 from J, leaving 19 bases between them. The CDR3 is 16 residues long. The CDR3 protein is CASRGYAEGENYGYTF. The CDR3 DNA sequence: TGTGCCAGCAGGGGGTACGCCGAGGGGGAGAACTATGGCTACACCTTC.

The rearrangement links TRBV7-6 to TRBJ1-6; 9 bases are shared with TRBD1. The V and J ends lost 3 bases and 7 bases, in that order; junction bases with no gene match: 1. CDR3 length equals 14 residues. In germline, CDR1 is SGHVS, CDR2 FNYEAQ. The CDR3 DNA sequence: TGTGCCAGCAGCTTTGGACAGGGGAATTCACCCCTCCACTTT. It yields the protein CASSFGQGNSPLHF.

V and J are TRBV19 and TRBJ1-2, with 7 bases that match TRBD1. Germline-derived CDR1 and CDR2 are LNHDA and SQIVND (reference sequence). This CDR3 comprises 15 residues. Trimming at V came to 7 bases and at J to 2 bases, leaving 10 bases not matched to a gene. The CDR3 is CASTPRDRVNYGYTF. The CDR3 DNA reads TGTGCCAGTACCCCACGGGACAGAGTCAACTATGGCTACACCTTC.

The rearrangement joins TRBV30 to TRBJ2-1, with TRBD2 matching over 11 bases. The germline CDR1 and CDR2 sequences are GTSNPN and SVGIG (reference sequence). V shed 5 bases, J shed 2 bases, and the junction held 5 bases outside the gene matches. The CDR3 extends over 15 amino acids. The CDR3 sequence is CAWAELAGAYNEQFF. The CDR3 coding sequence is TGTGCCTGGGCAGAACTAGCGGGGGCCTACAATGAGCAGTTCTTC.

In this sample, this clone turned up a few times. The V call is TRBV4-3, the J call TRBJ2-3, with D perhaps TRBD2 (6 bases). The ends were cut back, 0 bases at V and 2 bases at J, with 12 bases in the middle. The germline CDR1 and CDR2 sequences are LGHNA and YSLEER. This CDR3 comprises 16 residues. The CDR3 spells CASSQDLGGATDTQYF. DNA of the CDR3: TGCGCCAGCAGCCAAGATTTGGGCGGGGCCACAGATACGCAGTATTTT.

This clone was counted a single time. The chain joins TRBV6-5 to TRBJ1-1; no clear D gene. CDR1 and CDR2 (germline): MNHEY, SVGAGI. The CDR3 is 14 amino acids. V shed 5 bases and J shed 1 base, with 11 bases lying between them. The CDR3 DNA follows: TGTGCCAGCAGTCAAGAGGGCGCGAACACTGAAGCTTTCTTT. This gives the protein CASSQEGANTEAFF.

The rearrangement uses TRBV5-4 and TRBJ2-7; tentatively, D is TRBD1 (6 bases). Trimming removed 4 bases at V and 3 bases at J, with 14 bases between. This CDR3 spans 14 amino acids. Germline CDR1 is SGHNT and CDR2 is YYREEE (reference sequence). CDR3 loop: CASSPDSGGYEQYF. DNA for the CDR3: TGTGCCAGCAGCCCGGACAGTGGAGGCTACGAGCAGTACTTC. Combining the CDR3 with reference TRBV5-4 and TRBJ2-7 gives the whole variable domain ETGVTQSPTHLIKTRGQQVTLRCSSQSGHNTVSWYQQALGQGPQFIFQYYREEENGRGNFPPRFSGLQFPNYSSELNVNALELDDSALYLCASSPDSGGYEQYFGPGTRLTVT.

This clone was recorded only once. V and J are TRBV9 and TRBJ2-1, with D maybe TRBD2 (6 bases). This CDR3 has 15 amino acids. Deletions cut 3 bases from V and 4 bases from J, with 14 bases between. Germline V gene data show CDR1 as SGDLS and CDR2 as YYNGEE. The chain's CDR3 is CASSEGLPRYNEQFF. CDR3 coding DNA: TGTGCCAGCAGCGAGGGACTCCCGCGGTACAATGAGCAGTTCTTC.

CDR3 amino acids: CASSELRGPDTQYF. The CDR3 nucleotides read TGTGCCAGCAGTGAATTAAGGGGGCCAGATACGCAGTATTTT. This chain uses TRBV6-1 with TRBJ2-3; 7 bases fit TRBD1. In germline, CDR1 is MNHNS, CDR2 SASEGT. The CDR3 is 14 residues long. V gave up 2 bases and J gave up 4 bases; unmatched junction bases: 3.

The chain combines TRBV20-1 with TRBJ2-2; no firm D call. V shed 6 bases and J shed 7 bases, with 9 bases lying between them. Germline V lookup: CDR1 DFQATT, CDR2 SNEGSKA (reference sequence). The CDR3 is 11 residues long. CDR3 sequence reads: CSAPVYGELFF. CDR3 in DNA: TGCAGTGCCCCGGTTTACGGGGAGCTGTTTTTT.

The gene calls are TRBV7-9 and TRBJ1-6; possible D gene TRBD1, 6 bases. The V gene lost 5 bases and the J gene lost 0 bases, with 8 bases spanning the gap. Germline CDR1 reads SEHNR; CDR2 reads FQNEAQ (reference sequence). CDR3 size: 15 residues. The CDR3 loop reads CASSTDSSYNSPLHF. In nucleotides, the CDR3 is TGTGCCAGCAGCACGGACAGCTCCTATAATTCACCCCTCCACTTT. The full variable domain, rest sourced from reference TRBV7-9 and TRBJ1-6, is DTGVSQNPRHKITKRGQNVTFRCDPISEHNRLYWYRQTLGQGPEFLTYFQNEAQLEKSRLLSDRFSAERPKGSFSTLEIQRTEQGDSAMYLCASSTDSSYNSPLHFGNGTRLTVT.

The genes are TRBV7-9 and TRBJ2-1; the match to TRBD2 covers 8 bases. Germline trimming cut 6 bases from V and 3 bases from J; bases unmatched to any gene: 10. Germline V gene lookup returns CDR1 SEHNR and CDR2 FQNEAQ (reference sequence). This CDR3 comprises 16 residues. The CDR3 DNA reads as TGTGCCAGCAGGCATATAGCCGGGACTAGCTACAATGAGCAGTTCTTC. Its translation is CASRHIAGTSYNEQFF. Full variable domain (missing parts from reference TRBV7-9 and TRBJ2-1): DTGVSQNPRHKITKRGQNVTFRCDPISEHNRLYWYRQTLGQGPEFLTYFQNEAQLEKSRLLSDRFSAERPKGSFSTLEIQRTEQGDSAMYLCASRHIAGTSYNEQFFGPGTRLTVL.

The chain employs TRBV28 and TRBJ2-7; 11 bases agree with TRBD1. Germline trimming cut 6 bases from V and 3 bases from J; bases unmatched to any gene: 7. Germline V gives CDR1 MDHEN, CDR2 SYDVKM. This CDR3 has 15 amino acids. The CDR3 region is CASSPTGTGGYEQYF. In DNA, the CDR3 is TGTGCCAGCAGCCCTACCGGGACAGGGGGCTACGAGCAGTACTTC.

This clone was recorded a few times. The J gene is TRBJ1-1, the V gene TRBV9; the D gene is possibly TRBD1 (5 bases). Trimming removed 4 bases from V and 5 bases from J, with 18 bases in between. Germline loops: CDR1 SGDLS, CDR2 YYNGEE. The CDR3 runs 15 residues. The CDR3 DNA reads TGTGCCAGCAGCCGTGGGGGTAGCGGAGGGACTGAAGCTTTCTTT. It encodes CASSRGGSGGTEAFF. Supplemented by reference TRBV9 and TRBJ1-1, the full variable domain reads DSGVTQTPKHLITATGQRVTLRCSPRSGDLSVYWYQQSLDQGLQFLIQYYNGEERAKGNILERFSAQQFPDLHSELNLSSLELGDSALYFCASSRGGSGGTEAFFGQGTRLTVV.

The gene calls are TRBV6-5 and TRBJ2-7, with D perhaps TRBD1 (6 bases). This CDR3 is 13 amino acids long. CDR1 MNHEY and CDR2 SVGAGI come from the germline V gene. Trimming removed 2 bases at V and 3 bases at J, with 8 bases between. CDR3 in amino acids: CASSYKQGYEQYF. DNA of the CDR3: TGTGCCAGCAGTTACAAACAGGGCTACGAGCAGTACTTC.

The chain recombines TRBV21-1 with TRBJ2-7; no DNA check was done on the table's D call, TRBD1. TRBV21-1 constitutes a pseudogene. This CDR3 spans 13 amino acids. This CDR3 is CASSIDSSYEQYF. CDR3 DNA sequence: TGTGCCAGCAGCATTGACAGCTCCTACGAGCAGTACTTC.

This sequence joins TRBV15 and TRBJ2-3; TRBD2 aligns across 7 bases. The V and J ends lost 0 bases and 1 base, in that order; junction bases with no gene match: 1. This CDR3 has 15 residues. In germline, CDR1 is LNHNV, CDR2 YYDKDF (reference sequence). The CDR3 loop is CATSRDRGGTDTQYF. In DNA form, the CDR3 reads TGTGCCACCAGCAGAGATCGGGGGGGCACAGATACGCAGTATTTT.

The chain employs TRBV19 and TRBJ1-1, with D possibly matching TRBD1 (5 bases). In germline, CDR1 is LNHDA, CDR2 SQIVND (reference sequence). This CDR3 contains 12 residues. V was shortened by 7 bases and J by 2 bases, with 8 bases between the two germline ends. CDR3 residues: CASTRTNTEAFF. In DNA form, the CDR3 reads TGTGCCAGTACCAGGACAAACACTGAAGCTTTCTTT.

V gene TRBV5-1 combines with J gene TRBJ2-6; D is possibly TRBD1 (6 bases). V was cut by 0 bases and J by 2 bases, with 9 bases left in between. Germline CDR1 reads SGHRS; CDR2 reads YFSETQ. The CDR3 has 16 amino acids. The CDR3 DNA reads as TGCGCCAGCAGCTTGGCTGACAGGCCTGGGGCCAACGTCCTGACTTTC. Translating gives CASSLADRPGANVLTF.

The chain has TRBV29-1 and TRBJ1-4; D unclear. CDR1 and CDR2 from the germline V gene are SQVTM and ANQGSEA. This CDR3 contains 13 residues. CDR3 sequence reads: CSVISVAWEKLFF. CDR3 sequence (DNA): TGCAGTGTAATAAGTGTAGCATGGGAAAAACTGTTTTTT.

The chain recombines TRBV6-4 with TRBJ2-3, with TRBD2 matching 11 bases. After removal of 4 bases from V and 1 base from J, the junction contained 1 base not matched to a gene. Germline assignment: CDR1 MRHNA and CDR2 SNTAGT. The CDR3 extends over 15 amino acids. The CDR3: CASSVLAGGTDTQYF. The DNA for the CDR3 is TGTGCCAGCAGTGTACTAGCGGGGGGCACAGATACGCAGTATTTT.